The 13 T cell receptor beta chains below come from one sample, sequenced in a study of blood T cell repertoires in COVID-19. Sequenced by immunoSEQ multiplex PCR; TCRdb stores in-frame clones only, minus some. Of approximately 310,000 clones listed, approximately 85% are singletons. The sample comprised PBMCs or T cells enriched from blood (not recorded which). The source is a man aged 30-40 years who had recovered from COVID-19.

The chain couples TRBV7-6 to TRBJ2-1; D gene unclear. Looked up from germline, CDR1 is SGHVS and CDR2 is FNYEAQ. Trimming took 3 bases from V and 5 from J, leaving 17 bases between them. The CDR3 consists of 16 residues. CDR3 bases: TGTGCCAGCAGCTTGAGCCTACCGCGGCCTCACAATGAGCAGTTCTTC. It specifies CASSLSLPRPHNEQFF.

The rearrangement links TRBV19 to TRBJ1-2; TRBD1 matches at 7 bases. Germline lookup yields CDR1 LNHDA and CDR2 SQIVND (reference sequence). The V gene end was trimmed by 6 bases and the J gene end by 1 base; junction bases not matched to a gene: 5. CDR3 length: 14 residues. In nucleotides, the CDR3 is TGTGCCAGTAGGGGACAGCCATTTAACTATGGCTACACCTTC. It specifies CASRGQPFNYGYTF.

This chain connects TRBV3-1 (or the pseudogene TRBV3-2) to TRBJ2-2, with D hard to call. The CDR3 is 13 residues long. Germline V gene data show CDR1 as LGHDT and CDR2 as YNNKEL (reference sequence). The ends were cut back, 3 bases at V and 2 bases at J, with 4 bases in the middle. Here the CDR3 DNA reads TGTGCCAGCAGCCACATCAACACCGGGGAGCTGTTTTTT. Translated, it gives CASSHINTGELFF.

In nucleotides, the CDR3 is TGTGCCAGCAGCCAAGCCGGAAGGACAGGGGGTCCCGGGGAGCTGTTTTTT. Translation: CASSQAGRTGGPGELFF. The rearrangement uses TRBV3-1 (or the pseudogene TRBV3-2) and TRBJ2-2; 10 bases are shared with TRBD1. CDR3 length: 17 amino acids. The trim removed 1 base at V and 6 bases at J, leaving 8 bases unmatched. The germline CDR1 and CDR2 sequences are LGHDT and YNNKEL (reference sequence).

V and J are TRBV2 and TRBJ1-2; D is uncertain. This CDR3 is 15 amino acids long. The germline CDR1 and CDR2 sequences are SNHLY and FYNNEI. Deletions cut 3 bases from V and 5 bases from J, with 16 bases between. CDR3 in amino acids: CASSDRPYNAYGYTF. DNA for the CDR3: TGTGCCAGCAGTGACAGGCCTTACAACGCTTATGGCTACACCTTC.

In its sample, this clone was seen once. The chain carries TRBV7-9 and TRBJ1-4; possible D gene TRBD1, 6 bases. The V gene's germline CDR1 is SEHNR and CDR2 FQNEAQ (reference sequence). The V and J ends lost 5 bases and 4 bases respectively, with 11 bases between them. The CDR3 contains 14 residues. This chain's CDR3 is CASSQDSYNEKLFF. The CDR3 DNA reads TGTGCCAGCAGCCAGGACAGTTATAATGAAAAACTGTTTTTT.

The chain joins TRBV5-1 to TRBJ2-5; possibly TRBD1 for D (5 bases). Germline V gene lookup returns CDR1 SGHRS and CDR2 YFSETQ. This CDR3 region has 13 residues. The V gene lost 4 bases and the J gene lost 2 bases, with 9 bases spanning the gap. CDR3 protein: CASSPGPQETQYF. The CDR3, as DNA: TGCGCCAGCAGCCCAGGGCCACAAGAGACCCAGTACTTC. The complete variable domain, with remaining parts taken from reference TRBV5-1 and TRBJ2-5, reads KAGVTQTPRYLIKTRGQQVTLSCSPISGHRSVSWYQQTPGQGLQFLFEYFSETQRNKGNFPGRFSGRQFSNSRSEMNVSTLELGDSALYLCASSPGPQETQYFGPGTRLLVL.

A single count supports this clone. CDR3 coding DNA: TGTGCCAGTAGCGTCACCGGGACAGGGGTTTGGCAGCCCCAGCATTTT. Amino acid sequence: CASSVTGTGVWQPQHF. V usage is TRBV19 and J usage is TRBJ1-5; 10 bases map to TRBD1. CDR1 LNHDA and CDR2 SQIVND come from the germline V gene (reference sequence). The J segment lost 7 bases and the V segment lost 6 bases, leaving 12 bases of the junction unmatched. The CDR3 extends over 16 amino acids.

This chain connects TRBV10-3 to TRBJ2-1; 13 bases fit TRBD2. V trimming: 10 bases; J trimming: 6 bases; junction bases outside the gene matches: 3. The CDR3 is 13 amino acids. The V gene's germline CDR1 is ENHRY and CDR2 SYGVKD. CDR3 region: CATGLAGVNEQFF. As DNA, the CDR3 is TGTGCCACCGGACTAGCGGGGGTCAATGAGCAGTTCTTC.

The gene calls are TRBV18 and TRBJ2-1; 7 bases agree with TRBD1. The CDR3 loop spans 16 amino acids. Germline lookup yields CDR1 KGHSH and CDR2 LQKENI. J gave up 5 bases and V 3 bases, and 10 bases lay outside the gene matches. Here the CDR3 DNA reads TGTGCCAGCTCACCCCTTTATAGGACAGGAGACAATGAGCAGTTCTTC. It is translated as CASSPLYRTGDNEQFF.

This rearrangement joins TRBV12-5 to TRBJ2-3, with 10 positions matching TRBD1. This CDR3 contains 14 residues. V shed 6 bases and J 6 bases; nucleotides not matched to a gene: 6. In germline, CDR1 is LGHNT, CDR2 FRNRAP. The CDR3 DNA is TGTGCTAGTGGCCCGGGACAGGGGCCGGATACGCAGTATTTT. Translation gives CASGPGQGPDTQYF.

The V gene is TRBV29-1, the J gene TRBJ1-1; D gene uncertain. Germline CDR1 and CDR2: SQVTM and ANQGSEA. The CDR3 has 12 residues. V dropped 3 bases and J dropped 4 bases, with 9 bases sitting between them. The CDR3 sequence is CSVEIGGTEAFF. CDR3 in DNA: TGCAGCGTTGAGATCGGCGGCACTGAAGCTTTCTTT.

The V call is TRBV2, the J call TRBJ1-4, with 11 positions matching TRBD1. This CDR3 contains 15 residues. Per the germline V gene, CDR1 is SNHLY and CDR2 is FYNNEI. V trimming: 6 bases; J trimming: 7 bases; junction bases outside the gene matches: 7. The DNA for the CDR3 is TGTGCCAGCAGGGTGGACGGGACAGGGGGTGAAAAACTGTTTTTT. Its protein is CASRVDGTGGEKLFF. The whole variable domain, remainder taken from reference TRBV2 and TRBJ1-4, is EPEVTQTPSHQVTQMGQEVILRCVPISNHLYFYWYRQILGQKVEFLVSFYNNEISEKSEIFDDQFSVERPDGSNFTLKIRSTKLEDSAMYFCASRVDGTGGEKLFFGSGTQLSVL.